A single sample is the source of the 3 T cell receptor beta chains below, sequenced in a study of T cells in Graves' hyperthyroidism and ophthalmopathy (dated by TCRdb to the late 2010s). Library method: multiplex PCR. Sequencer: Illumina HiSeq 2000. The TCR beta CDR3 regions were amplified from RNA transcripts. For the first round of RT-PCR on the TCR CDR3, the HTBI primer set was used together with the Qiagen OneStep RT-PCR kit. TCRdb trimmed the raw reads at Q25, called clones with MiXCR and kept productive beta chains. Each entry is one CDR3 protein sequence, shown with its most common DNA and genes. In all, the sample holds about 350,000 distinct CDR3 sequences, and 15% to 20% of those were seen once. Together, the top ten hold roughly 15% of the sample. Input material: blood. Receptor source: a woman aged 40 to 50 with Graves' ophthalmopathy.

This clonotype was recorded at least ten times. In nucleotides, the CDR3 is TGTGCCGGTTCAAGGAGGGGCCCCGTCAACTACGAGCAGTACTTC. Amino acid sequence: CAGSRRGPVNYEQYF. The chain uses TRBV28 and TRBJ2-7; D perhaps matches TRBD2 (6 bases). Germline values: CDR1 MDHEN, CDR2 SYDVKM. The CDR3 has 15 amino acids. V dropped 11 bases and J dropped 3 bases, with 23 bases sitting between them.

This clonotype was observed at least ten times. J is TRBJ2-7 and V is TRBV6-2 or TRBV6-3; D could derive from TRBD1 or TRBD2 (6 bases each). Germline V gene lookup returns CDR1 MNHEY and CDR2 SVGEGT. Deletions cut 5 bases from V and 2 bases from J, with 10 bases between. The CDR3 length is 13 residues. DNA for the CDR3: TGTGCCAGCAGTGGGGGGCAGCCCTACGAGCAGTACTTC. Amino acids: CASSGGQPYEQYF.

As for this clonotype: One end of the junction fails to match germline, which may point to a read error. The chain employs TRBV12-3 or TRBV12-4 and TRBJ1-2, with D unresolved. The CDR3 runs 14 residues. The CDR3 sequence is CASSLNGINYGYNF. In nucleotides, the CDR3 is TGTGCCAGCAGTTTAAACGGGATCAACTATGGCTACAACTTC.